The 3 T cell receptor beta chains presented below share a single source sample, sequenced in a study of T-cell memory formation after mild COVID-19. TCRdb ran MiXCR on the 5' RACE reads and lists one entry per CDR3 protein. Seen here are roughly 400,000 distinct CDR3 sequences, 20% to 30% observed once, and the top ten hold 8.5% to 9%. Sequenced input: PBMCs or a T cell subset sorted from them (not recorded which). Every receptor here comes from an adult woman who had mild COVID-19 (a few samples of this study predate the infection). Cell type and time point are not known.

For the CDR3, the DNA is TGTGCCATCACCAGGACTACCAGCGGCTACGAGCAGTACTTC. This codes for CAITRTTSGYEQYF. The rearrangement links TRBV10-3 to TRBJ2-7, with D perhaps TRBD2 (6 bases). Trimming stripped 7 bases from V and 3 bases from J, with 16 bases between. This CDR3 contains 14 residues. CDR1 ENHRY and CDR2 SYGVKD come from the germline V gene.

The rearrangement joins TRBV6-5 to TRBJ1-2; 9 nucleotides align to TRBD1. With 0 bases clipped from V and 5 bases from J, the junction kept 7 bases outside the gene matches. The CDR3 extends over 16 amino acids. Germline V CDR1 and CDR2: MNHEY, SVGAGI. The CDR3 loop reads CASSYSAGQGDYGYTF. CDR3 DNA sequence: TGTGCCAGCAGTTACTCCGCGGGACAGGGCGATTATGGCTACACCTTC.

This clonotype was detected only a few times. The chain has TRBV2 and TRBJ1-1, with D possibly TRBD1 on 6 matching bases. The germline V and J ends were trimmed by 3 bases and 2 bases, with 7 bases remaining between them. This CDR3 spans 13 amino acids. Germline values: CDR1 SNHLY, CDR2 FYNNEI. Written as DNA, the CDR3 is TGTGCCAGCAGTGACAGGGGCAACACTGAAGCTTTCTTT. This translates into CASSDRGNTEAFF.